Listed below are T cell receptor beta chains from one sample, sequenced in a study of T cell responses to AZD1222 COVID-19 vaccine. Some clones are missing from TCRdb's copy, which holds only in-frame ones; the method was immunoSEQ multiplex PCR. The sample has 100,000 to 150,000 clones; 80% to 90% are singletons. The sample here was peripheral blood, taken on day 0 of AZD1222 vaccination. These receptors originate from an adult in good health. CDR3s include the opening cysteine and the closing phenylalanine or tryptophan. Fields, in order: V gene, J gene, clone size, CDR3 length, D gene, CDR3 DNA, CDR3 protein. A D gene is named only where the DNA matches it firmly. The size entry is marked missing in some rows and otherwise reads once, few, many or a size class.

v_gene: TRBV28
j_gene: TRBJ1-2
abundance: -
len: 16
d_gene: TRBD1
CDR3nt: TGTGCCAGCAGGCGCGGGACAGGGGGCGAAGGGTATGGCTACACCTTC
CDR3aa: CASRRGTGGEGYGYTF

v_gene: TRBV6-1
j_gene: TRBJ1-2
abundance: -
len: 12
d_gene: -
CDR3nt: TGTGCCAGCAGTGACCAAGGGATCGGCTACACCTTC
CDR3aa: CASSDQGIGYTF

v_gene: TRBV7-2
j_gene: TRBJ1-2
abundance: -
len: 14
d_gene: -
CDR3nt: TGTGCCAGCAGCTTAGTAGATCAGGGTTATGGCTACACCTTC
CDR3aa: CASSLVDQGYGYTF

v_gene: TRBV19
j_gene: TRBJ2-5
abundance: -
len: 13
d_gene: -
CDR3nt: TGTGCCAGTAAGCCGGACAGCCAAGAGACCCAGTACTTC
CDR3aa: CASKPDSQETQYF

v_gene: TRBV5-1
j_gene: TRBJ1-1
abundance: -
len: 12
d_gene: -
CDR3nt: TGCGCCAGCGGAACTGACAGAACTGAAGCTTTCTTT
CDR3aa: CASGTDRTEAFF

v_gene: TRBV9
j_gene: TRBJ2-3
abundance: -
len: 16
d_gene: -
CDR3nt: TGTGCCAGCGCGGAGGGGATCTCCACTAGCACAGATACGCAGTATTTT
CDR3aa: CASAEGISTSTDTQYF

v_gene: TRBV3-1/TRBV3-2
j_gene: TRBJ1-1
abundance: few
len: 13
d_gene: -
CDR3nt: TGTGCCAGCAGCCAAGGACAGAACACTGAAGCTTTCTTT
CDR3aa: CASSQGQNTEAFF

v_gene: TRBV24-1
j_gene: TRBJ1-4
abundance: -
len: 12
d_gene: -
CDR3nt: TGTGCCACCAGTGAACTGGGTGAAAAACTGTTTTTT
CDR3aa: CATSELGEKLFF

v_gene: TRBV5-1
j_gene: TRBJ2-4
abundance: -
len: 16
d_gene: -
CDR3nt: TGCGCCAGCAGCCCCGAGGGGACATTAGCCAAAAACATTCAGTACTTC
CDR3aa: CASSPEGTLAKNIQYF

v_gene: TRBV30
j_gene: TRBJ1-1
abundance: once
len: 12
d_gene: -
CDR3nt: TGTGCCTGGTCTGACATGAACACTGAAGCTTTCTTT
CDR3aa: CAWSDMNTEAFF

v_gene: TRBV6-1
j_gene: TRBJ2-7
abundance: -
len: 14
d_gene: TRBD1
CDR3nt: TGTGCCAGCAGTGAAATGGGACAGGTATACGAGCAGTACTTC
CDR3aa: CASSEMGQVYEQYF

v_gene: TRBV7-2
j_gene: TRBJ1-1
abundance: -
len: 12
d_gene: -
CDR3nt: TGTGCCAGCAGCTCCTCAGCTACTGAAGCTTTCTTT
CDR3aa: CASSSSATEAFF

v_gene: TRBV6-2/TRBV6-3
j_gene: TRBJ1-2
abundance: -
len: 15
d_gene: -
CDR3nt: TGTGCCAGCATCCCCTCAGGGGACCCTATCTATGGCTACACCTTC
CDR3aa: CASIPSGDPIYGYTF

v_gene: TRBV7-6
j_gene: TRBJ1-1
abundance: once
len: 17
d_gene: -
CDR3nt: TGTGCCAGCAGCCGAAAACCGGGAGATACCGTGAACACTGAAGCTTTCTTT
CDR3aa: CASSRKPGDTVNTEAFF

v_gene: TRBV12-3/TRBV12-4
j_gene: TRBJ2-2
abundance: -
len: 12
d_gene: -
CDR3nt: TGTGCCAGCAGGACAAGCACCGGGGAGCTGTTTTTT
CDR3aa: CASRTSTGELFF

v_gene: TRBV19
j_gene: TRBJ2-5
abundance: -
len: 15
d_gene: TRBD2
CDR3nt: TGTGCCAGTAGAGGGCTAGCGGGAGCGCGGGAGACCCAGTACTTC
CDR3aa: CASRGLAGARETQYF

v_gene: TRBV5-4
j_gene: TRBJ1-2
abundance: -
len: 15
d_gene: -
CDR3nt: TGTGCCAGCAGCTCCGGCACCACCCGCCTGTATGGCTACACCTTC
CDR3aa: CASSSGTTRLYGYTF

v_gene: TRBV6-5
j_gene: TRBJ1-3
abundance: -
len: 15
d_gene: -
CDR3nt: TGTGCCAGCAGTATGGGACGGTCCTCTGGAAACACCATATATTTT
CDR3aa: CASSMGRSSGNTIYF

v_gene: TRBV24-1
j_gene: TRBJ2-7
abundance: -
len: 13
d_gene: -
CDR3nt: TGTGCCACCAGTGGGGCGGGTTCCTACGAGCAGTACTTC
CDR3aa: CATSGAGSYEQYF

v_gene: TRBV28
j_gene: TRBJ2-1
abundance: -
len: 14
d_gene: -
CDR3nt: TGTGCCAGCTCCCCCCCCCAGGGGCGAAATGAGCAGTTCTTC
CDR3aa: CASSPPQGRNEQFF

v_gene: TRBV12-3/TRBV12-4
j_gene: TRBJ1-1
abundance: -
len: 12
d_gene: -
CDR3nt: TGTGCCAGCAGTTTAACCGGGACTGAAGCTTTCTTT
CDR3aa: CASSLTGTEAFF

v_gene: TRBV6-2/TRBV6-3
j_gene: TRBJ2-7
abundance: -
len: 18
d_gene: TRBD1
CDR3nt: TGTGCCAGCAGTTACGCTACAGGGGCCGGAAAGCGACCTTTGGAGCAGTACTTC
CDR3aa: CASSYATGAGKRPLEQYF

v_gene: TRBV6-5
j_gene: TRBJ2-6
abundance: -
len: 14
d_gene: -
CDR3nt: TGTGCCAGCAGTTCCATATCTGGGGCCAACGTCCTGACTTTC
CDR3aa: CASSSISGANVLTF

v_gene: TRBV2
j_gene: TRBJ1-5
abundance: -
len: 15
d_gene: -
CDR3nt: TGTGCCAGCAGTATTAGCTTATCGAGCAATCAGCCCCAGCATTTT
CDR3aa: CASSISLSSNQPQHF

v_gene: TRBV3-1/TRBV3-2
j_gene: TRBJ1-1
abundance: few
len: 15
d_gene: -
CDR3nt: TGTGCCAGCAGCCAAGGAGTGGTGGGGAACACTGAAGCTTTCTTT
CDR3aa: CASSQGVVGNTEAFF

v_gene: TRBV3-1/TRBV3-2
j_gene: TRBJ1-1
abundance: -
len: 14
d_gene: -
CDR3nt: TGTGCCAGCAGCCATTATAGGGAGAACACTGAAGCTTTCTTT
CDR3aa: CASSHYRENTEAFF

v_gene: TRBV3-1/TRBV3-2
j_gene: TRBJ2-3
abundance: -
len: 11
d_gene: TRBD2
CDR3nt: TGTGCCAGCAGCCAGCGGGGGGGCCCAAATTTT
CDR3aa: CASSQRGGPNF

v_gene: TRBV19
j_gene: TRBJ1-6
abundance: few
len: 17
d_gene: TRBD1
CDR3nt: TGTGCCAGTAGCGGTGGACAGGTGATATCCTATAATTCACCCCTCCACTTT
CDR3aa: CASSGGQVISYNSPLHF

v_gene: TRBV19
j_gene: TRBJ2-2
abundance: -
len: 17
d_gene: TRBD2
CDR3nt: TGTGCCAGTAGTATTATTTCGGGACTAGTGGGCACCGGGGAGCTGTTTTTT
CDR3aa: CASSIISGLVGTGELFF

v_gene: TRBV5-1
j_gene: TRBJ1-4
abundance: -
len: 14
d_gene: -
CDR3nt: TGCGCCAGCAGCTTCGGGACGGCTAATGAAAAACTGTTTTTT
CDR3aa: CASSFGTANEKLFF

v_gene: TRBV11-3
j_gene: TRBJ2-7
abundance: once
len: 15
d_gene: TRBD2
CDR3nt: TGTGCCAGCAGCTTAGGCCTAGCGGGCCCCTACGAGCAGTACTTC
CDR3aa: CASSLGLAGPYEQYF

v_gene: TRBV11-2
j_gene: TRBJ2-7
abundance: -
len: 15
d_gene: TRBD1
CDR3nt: TGTGCCAGCAGCTTATCCGGGACAGGGGCCTACGAGCAGTACTTC
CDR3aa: CASSLSGTGAYEQYF

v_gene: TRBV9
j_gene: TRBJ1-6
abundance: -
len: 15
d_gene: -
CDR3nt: TGTGCCAGCAGCCGATCGGGGGGCGGTGAGTCACCCCTCCACTTT
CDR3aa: CASSRSGGGESPLHF

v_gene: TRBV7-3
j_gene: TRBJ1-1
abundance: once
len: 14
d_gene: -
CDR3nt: TGTGCCAGCAGCCCCCTGGCGGGTAACACTGAAGCTTTCTTT
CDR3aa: CASSPLAGNTEAFF

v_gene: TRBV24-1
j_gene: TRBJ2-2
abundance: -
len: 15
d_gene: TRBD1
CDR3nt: TGTGCCACCAGTTCGGACAGGGGCAACACCGGGGAGCTGTTTTTT
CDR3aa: CATSSDRGNTGELFF

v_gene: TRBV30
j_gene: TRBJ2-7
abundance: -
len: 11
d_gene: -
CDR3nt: TGTGCCTGGACACAGGGCTACGAGCAGTACTTC
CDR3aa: CAWTQGYEQYF

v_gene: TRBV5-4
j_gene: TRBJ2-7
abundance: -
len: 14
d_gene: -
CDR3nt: TGTGCCAGCAGCGTGACAGGACCCCCCTACGAGCAGTACTTC
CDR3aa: CASSVTGPPYEQYF

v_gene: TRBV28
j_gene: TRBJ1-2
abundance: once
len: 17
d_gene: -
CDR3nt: TGTGCCAGCAGTTCGGATGGTAACCAGGCACATAACTATGGCTACACCTTC
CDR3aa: CASSSDGNQAHNYGYTF

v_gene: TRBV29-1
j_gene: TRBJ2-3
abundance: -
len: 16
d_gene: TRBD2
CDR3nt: TGCAGCGTTGAAGATACAGCGGGAGGGCCCACAGATACGCAGTATTTT
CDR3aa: CSVEDTAGGPTDTQYF

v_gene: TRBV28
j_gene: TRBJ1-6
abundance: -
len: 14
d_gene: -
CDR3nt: TGTGCCAGCAGGGTGACAGGAGAAGGTTCACCCCTCCACTTT
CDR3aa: CASRVTGEGSPLHF

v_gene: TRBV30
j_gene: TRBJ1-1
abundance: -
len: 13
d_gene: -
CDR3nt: TGTGCCTGGAGTGCTACAGCGAACACTGAAGCTTTCTTT
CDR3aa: CAWSATANTEAFF

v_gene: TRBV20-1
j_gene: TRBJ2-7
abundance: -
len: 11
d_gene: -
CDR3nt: TGCAGTGCTAGGCTCAGCTACGAGCAGTACTTC
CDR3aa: CSARLSYEQYF

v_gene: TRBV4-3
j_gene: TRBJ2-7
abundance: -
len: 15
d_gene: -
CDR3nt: TGCGCCAGCAGCCTTGACCCAGGGAGTTCCTACGAGCAGTACTTC
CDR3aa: CASSLDPGSSYEQYF